A selection of T cell receptor beta chains follows, all from one sample in a study of blood T cell repertoires in COVID-19. Only in-frame clones appear in the TCRdb table, and some are missing; sequencing was by immunoSEQ multiplex PCR. This sample carries roughly 170,000 clones, 75% to 85% of them seen once, and the ten largest clones take 8.1%. The sequencing input was peripheral blood. All receptors derive from a woman aged 55-69 years with COVID-19, enrolled during active disease. The conserved cysteine and the conserved F or W are not part of the CDR3 here. The D gene is left open where the match is weak. The size entry is marked missing in some rows and otherwise reads once, few, many or a size class.

J gene | V gene | clone size | D gene | CDR3 protein
TRBJ2-1 | TRBV4-2 | NA | NA | ASSQALHTPLTGNEQF
TRBJ1-1 | TRBV6-5 | NA | NA | ASSPPGGTNTEAF
TRBJ1-1 | TRBV5-5 | NA | NA | ASSFGTGRTEAF
TRBJ1-1 | TRBV16 | few | TRBD1 | ASSGTANTEAF
TRBJ1-1 | TRBV2 | NA | NA | ASSSRQDLNTEAF
TRBJ1-1 | TRBV15 | once | TRBD1 | ATSRDGTAEAF
TRBJ2-3 | TRBV19 | NA | NA | ASNDLVSDTQY
TRBJ1-4 | TRBV18 | NA | NA | ASSRGGEFEKLF
TRBJ1-5 | TRBV5-4 | NA | NA | ASSLGGVGQPQH
TRBJ1-2 | TRBV27 | NA | TRBD1 | ASSLGTGANYGYT
TRBJ1-1 | TRBV5-1 | many | TRBD1 | ASSLRWDSLNTEAF
TRBJ2-2 | TRBV5-1 | NA | TRBD2 | ASNNPSEAGVDTGELF
TRBJ2-1 | TRBV5-1 | NA | TRBD1 | ASTPGGAYNEQF
TRBJ2-1 | TRBV11-2 | NA | NA | ASSLDYLIDEQF
TRBJ1-2 | TRBV24-1 | once | TRBD1 | ATSDVPRGSGYT
TRBJ2-2 | TRBV16 | NA | TRBD2 | ASSQSGLAGGPAGELF
TRBJ1-4 | TRBV28 | NA | TRBD1 | ASSTPTGGLEKLF
TRBJ1-3 | TRBV7-8 | once | NA | ASSLDGHSGNTIY
TRBJ2-3 | TRBV9 | NA | NA | ASSPRGTSDTDTQY
TRBJ1-1 | TRBV7-9 | NA | NA | ASSLSPAGRTEAF
TRBJ2-2 | TRBV7-8 | NA | NA | ASSPVGTLNTGELF
TRBJ2-1 | TRBV27 | once | NA | ASSLSQRNEQF
TRBJ2-1 | TRBV2 | NA | TRBD2 | ASSDGTSGSSPYNEQF
TRBJ2-5 | TRBV21-1 | NA | NA | ASSKVYRRGGLKETQY
TRBJ2-5 | TRBV3-1/TRBV3-2 | NA | TRBD2 | ASSPGRVETQY
TRBJ1-2 | TRBV19 | NA | NA | ASSMGPYGYT
TRBJ1-2 | TRBV29-1 | NA | TRBD1 | SDVGGQGVYGYT
TRBJ2-1 | TRBV4-2 | NA | TRBD1 | ASSQEGTGYNEQF
TRBJ2-5 | TRBV5-4 | NA | TRBD1 | ASSVGQGGQETQY
TRBJ2-4 | TRBV7-2 | once | TRBD2 | ASSLVGSGSPSAKNIQY
TRBJ2-3 | TRBV6-6 | NA | NA | ASSLTRATDTQY
TRBJ2-3 | TRBV30 | NA | TRBD1 | AWSGGTGWYDTQY
TRBJ2-7 | TRBV19 | medium-sized | NA | ASSILPGFHEQY
TRBJ1-2 | TRBV6-1 | NA | TRBD1 | ASSDRDRGGYT
TRBJ2-5 | TRBV28 | NA | NA | ASSSVGRQETQY
TRBJ2-3 | TRBV24-1 | NA | TRBD1 | ATSAPTGATDTQY
TRBJ2-2 | TRBV11-1 | NA | TRBD1 | ASSLWTGGTGELF
TRBJ2-7 | TRBV19 | NA | TRBD2 | ASSKGLAGGGYDEQY
TRBJ2-3 | TRBV2 | NA | TRBD2 | ASSEVIAGPSTDTQY
TRBJ1-5 | TRBV4-3 | NA | TRBD1 | ASSQAGTARQPQH
TRBJ2-1 | TRBV11-2 | NA | NA | ASSLDGPRTNEQF